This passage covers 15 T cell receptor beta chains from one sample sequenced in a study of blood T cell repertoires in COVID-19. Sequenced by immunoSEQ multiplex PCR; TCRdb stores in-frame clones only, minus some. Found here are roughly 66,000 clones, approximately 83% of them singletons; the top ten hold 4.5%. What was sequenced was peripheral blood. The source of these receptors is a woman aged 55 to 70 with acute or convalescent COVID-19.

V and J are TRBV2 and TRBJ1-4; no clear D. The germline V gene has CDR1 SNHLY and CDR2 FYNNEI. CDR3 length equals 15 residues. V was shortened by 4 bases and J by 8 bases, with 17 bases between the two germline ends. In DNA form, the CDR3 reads TGTGCCAGCAGTGCCTCCCTAAGCAACGGGGAAAAACTGTTTTTT. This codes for CASSASLSNGEKLFF.

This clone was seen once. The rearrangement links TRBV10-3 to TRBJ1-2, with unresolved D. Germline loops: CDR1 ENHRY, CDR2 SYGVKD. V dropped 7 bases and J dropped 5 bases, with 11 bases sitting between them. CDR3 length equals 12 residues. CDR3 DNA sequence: TGTGCCATCACCGGGGAAGGGTATGGCTACACCTTC. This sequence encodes CAITGEGYGYTF.

CDR3 coding DNA: TGTGCCAGCATGGGACTTGGATTCATGAACACTGAAGCTTTCTTT. Amino acids: CASMGLGFMNTEAFF. V gene TRBV11-2 combines with J gene TRBJ1-1; D might be TRBD1 (5 bases). CDR1 and CDR2 from the germline V gene are SGHAT and FQNNGV. This CDR3 contains 15 residues. V was shortened by 7 bases and J by 0 bases, with 15 bases between the two germline ends.

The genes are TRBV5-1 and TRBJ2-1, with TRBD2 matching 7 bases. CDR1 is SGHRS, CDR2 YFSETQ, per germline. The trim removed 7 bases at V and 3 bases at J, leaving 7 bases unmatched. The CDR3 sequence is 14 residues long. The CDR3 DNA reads TGCGCCAGCTCCGCGGGCGGGGGCTACAATGAGCAGTTCTTC. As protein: CASSAGGGYNEQFF.

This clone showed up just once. The CDR3 DNA sequence: TGCGCCAGCAGCATCTCCGGGACAGGAGGGGGAGATACGCAGTATTTT. Protein sequence: CASSISGTGGGDTQYF. The chain links TRBV5-1 to TRBJ2-3, with 8 bases fitting TRBD1. V gave up 4 bases and J gave up 5 bases; unmatched junction bases: 12. CDR3 length: 16 amino acids. Germline values: CDR1 SGHRS, CDR2 YFSETQ.

The CDR3 reads CASSLLTETATPLHF. CDR3 bases: TGTGCCAGCAGTCTACTGACAGAAACCGCTACACCCCTCCACTTT. This chain links TRBV6-2 or TRBV6-3 with TRBJ1-6, with D maybe TRBD1 (5 bases). V lost 5 bases to trimming and J lost 11 bases, with 19 bases between them. This CDR3 region has 15 residues. Germline V gives CDR1 MNHEY, CDR2 SVGEGT.

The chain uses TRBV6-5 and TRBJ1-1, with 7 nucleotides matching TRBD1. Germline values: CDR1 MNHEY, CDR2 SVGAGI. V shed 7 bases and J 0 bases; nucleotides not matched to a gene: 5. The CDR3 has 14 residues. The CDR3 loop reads CASTRTGLNTEAFF. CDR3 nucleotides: TGTGCCAGCACCCGGACAGGACTGAACACTGAAGCTTTCTTT.

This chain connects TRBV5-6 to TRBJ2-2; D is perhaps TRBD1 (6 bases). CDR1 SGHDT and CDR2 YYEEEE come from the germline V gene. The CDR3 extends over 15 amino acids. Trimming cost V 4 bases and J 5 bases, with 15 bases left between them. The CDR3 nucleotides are TGTGCCAGCAGCATCTACAGGGAAGGAACCGGGGAGCTGTTTTTT. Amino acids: CASSIYREGTGELFF.

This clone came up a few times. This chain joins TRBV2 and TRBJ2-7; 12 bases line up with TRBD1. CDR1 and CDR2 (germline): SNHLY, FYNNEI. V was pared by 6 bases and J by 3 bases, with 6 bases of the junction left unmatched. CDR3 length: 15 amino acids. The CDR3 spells CASRFGTGGNYEQYF. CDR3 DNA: TGTGCCAGCAGATTCGGGACAGGGGGCAACTACGAGCAGTACTTC.

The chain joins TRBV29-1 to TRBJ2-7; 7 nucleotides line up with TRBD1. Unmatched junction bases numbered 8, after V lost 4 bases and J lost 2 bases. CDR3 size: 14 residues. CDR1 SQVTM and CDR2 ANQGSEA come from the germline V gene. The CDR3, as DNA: TGCAGCGTTGCGTTCGCAGGGGGTGCCTACGAGCAGTACTTC. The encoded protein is CSVAFAGGAYEQYF.

CDR3: CAWSGQAYEQYF. CDR3 nucleotides: TGTGCCTGGAGTGGGCAGGCCTACGAGCAGTACTTC. This chain joins TRBV30 and TRBJ2-7; no reliable D call. V gave up 1 base and J gave up 2 bases, with 6 bases separating them. Germline V gene lookup returns CDR1 GTSNPN and CDR2 SVGIG (reference sequence). The CDR3 runs 12 residues.

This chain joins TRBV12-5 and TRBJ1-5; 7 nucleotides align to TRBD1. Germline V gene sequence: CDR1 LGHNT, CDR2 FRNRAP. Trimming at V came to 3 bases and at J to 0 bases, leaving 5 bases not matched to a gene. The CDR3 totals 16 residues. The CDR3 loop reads CASGLAGGYSNQPQHF. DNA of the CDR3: TGTGCTAGTGGTTTAGCAGGGGGGTATAGCAATCAGCCCCAGCATTTT.

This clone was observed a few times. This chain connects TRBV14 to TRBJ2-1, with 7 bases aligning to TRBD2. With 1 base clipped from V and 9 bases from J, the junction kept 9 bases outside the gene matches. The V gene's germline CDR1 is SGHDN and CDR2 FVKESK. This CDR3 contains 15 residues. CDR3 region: CASSQVRTPGGEQFF. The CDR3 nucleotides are TGTGCCAGCAGCCAAGTACGAACGCCGGGGGGTGAGCAGTTCTTC.

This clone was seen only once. CDR3 sequence: CSVEEGGTEAFF. The CDR3, as DNA: TGCAGCGTTGAAGAGGGAGGCACTGAAGCTTTCTTT. The chain employs TRBV29-1 and TRBJ1-1; no clear D gene. This CDR3 comprises 12 residues. Germline CDR1 and CDR2: SQVTM and ANQGSEA. The germline V and J ends were trimmed by 0 bases and 4 bases, with 6 bases remaining between them.

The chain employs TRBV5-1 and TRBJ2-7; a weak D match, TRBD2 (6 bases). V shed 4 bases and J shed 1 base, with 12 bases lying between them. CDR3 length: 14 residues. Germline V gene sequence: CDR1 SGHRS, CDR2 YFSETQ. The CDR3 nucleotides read TGCGCCAGCAGCGCCGGGACTGAATCCTACGAGCAGTACTTC. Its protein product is CASSAGTESYEQYF. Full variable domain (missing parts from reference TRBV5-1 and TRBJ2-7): KAGVTQTPRYLIKTRGQQVTLSCSPISGHRSVSWYQQTPGQGLQFLFEYFSETQRNKGNFPGRFSGRQFSNSRSEMNVSTLELGDSALYLCASSAGTESYEQYFGPGTRLTVT.